This is a list of T cell receptor beta chains from one sample in a study of OX40 agonist ivuxolimab in advanced cancers. Using immunoSEQ multiplex PCR, the repertoire was profiled, and TCRdb retains in-frame clones only, with some absent. The data contain 60,000 or so clones, 84% of them seen just once; the ten biggest clones take up roughly 1.9%. The specimen comprised CD4+ or CD8+ T cells sorted from blood, sampled in a trial of the OX40 agonist ivuxolimab. These receptors were taken from an adult with an advanced solid tumor such as melanoma, head and neck, liver or kidney cancer. CDR3s include the opening cysteine and the closing phenylalanine or tryptophan. Fields, in order: J gene, V gene, clone size, D gene, CDR3 DNA, CDR3 protein. The D gene is left open where the match is weak. Size is stated for part of the rows, as once, few or many counts, or as a class when the clone is expanded.

J gene: TRBJ2-2
V gene: TRBV27
clone size: NA
D gene: NA
CDR3 DNA: TGTGCCAGCAGGGGTCCCGGGGAGCTGTTTTTT
CDR3 protein: CASRGPGELFF

J gene: TRBJ2-7
V gene: TRBV5-4
clone size: few
D gene: TRBD1
CDR3 DNA: TGTGCCAGCAGCGCCACGACAGGGGCGATAAACTACGAGCAGTACTTC
CDR3 protein: CASSATTGAINYEQYF

J gene: TRBJ2-5
V gene: TRBV5-8
clone size: NA
D gene: NA
CDR3 DNA: TGTGCCAGCAGCCGGAGGGGCGAGACCCAGTACTTC
CDR3 protein: CASSRRGETQYF

J gene: TRBJ2-1
V gene: TRBV5-4
clone size: NA
D gene: TRBD2
CDR3 DNA: TGTGCCAGCAGCCCGAGGGGCGGGAGGAGCTCCTACAATGAGCAGTTCTTC
CDR3 protein: CASSPRGGRSSYNEQFF

J gene: TRBJ1-5
V gene: TRBV28
clone size: NA
D gene: NA
CDR3 DNA: TGTGCCAGCAGAAACCGGGTCGTTCAGCCCCAGCATTTT
CDR3 protein: CASRNRVVQPQHF

J gene: TRBJ1-1
V gene: TRBV7-9
clone size: NA
D gene: NA
CDR3 DNA: TGTGCCCGCCCTAGGGGAAACACTGAAGCTTTCTTT
CDR3 protein: CARPRGNTEAFF

J gene: TRBJ1-5
V gene: TRBV29-1
clone size: NA
D gene: TRBD1
CDR3 DNA: TGCAGCGTCTCTGGGACAGTAGGCCAGCCCCAGCATTTT
CDR3 protein: CSVSGTVGQPQHF

J gene: TRBJ2-1
V gene: TRBV19
clone size: few
D gene: TRBD1
CDR3 DNA: TGTGCCAGTAGATTATTAGGGGACAGGGAGAACAATGAGCAGTTCTTC
CDR3 protein: CASRLLGDRENNEQFF

J gene: TRBJ2-1
V gene: TRBV6-5
clone size: NA
D gene: NA
CDR3 DNA: TGTGCCAGCAGTTTCTCAGGGGGGAGCTCCTACAATGAGCAGTTCTTC
CDR3 protein: CASSFSGGSSYNEQFF

J gene: TRBJ1-4
V gene: TRBV28
clone size: NA
D gene: TRBD1
CDR3 DNA: TGTGCCAGCAGGAAACGGCAGGGGGGGAATGAAAAACTGTTTTTT
CDR3 protein: CASRKRQGGNEKLFF

J gene: TRBJ1-3
V gene: TRBV2
clone size: NA
D gene: NA
CDR3 DNA: TGTGCCAGCACTCTCACCGGGTCCAACGGAAACACCATATATTTT
CDR3 protein: CASTLTGSNGNTIYF

J gene: TRBJ1-5
V gene: TRBV2
clone size: NA
D gene: NA
CDR3 DNA: TGTGCCAGCAGCCTACAGGGTGGGGGCAATCAGCCCCAGCATTTT
CDR3 protein: CASSLQGGGNQPQHF

J gene: TRBJ1-1
V gene: TRBV4-3
clone size: once
D gene: TRBD1
CDR3 DNA: TGCGCCAGCAGCCAAGCCAGGGGGGCGAACACTGAAGCTTTCTTT
CDR3 protein: CASSQARGANTEAFF

J gene: TRBJ1-2
V gene: TRBV19
clone size: once
D gene: NA
CDR3 DNA: TGTGCCAGTAGTATTACCGACAGGCCTTATGGCTACACCTTC
CDR3 protein: CASSITDRPYGYTF

J gene: TRBJ2-7
V gene: TRBV5-1
clone size: NA
D gene: TRBD1
CDR3 DNA: TGCGCCAGCAGCCCTCGGACAGGGGCCTACGAGCAGTACTTC
CDR3 protein: CASSPRTGAYEQYF

J gene: TRBJ2-3
V gene: TRBV5-3
clone size: NA
D gene: NA
CDR3 DNA: TGTGCCAGCAGCCGTGCGGGACCGACGGCAGATACGCAGTATTTT
CDR3 protein: CASSRAGPTADTQYF

J gene: TRBJ2-2
V gene: TRBV7-2
clone size: NA
D gene: NA
CDR3 DNA: TGTGCCAGCAGCTTAGCATCAAGCCACCAAAGGCTGTTTTTT
CDR3 protein: CASSLASSHQRLFF

J gene: TRBJ2-7
V gene: TRBV6-5
clone size: NA
D gene: NA
CDR3 DNA: TGTGCCATCAGGCACCCCCTTAGTAGTTACGAGCAGTACTTC
CDR3 protein: CAIRHPLSSYEQYF

J gene: TRBJ2-7
V gene: TRBV2
clone size: few
D gene: TRBD2
CDR3 DNA: TGTGCCAGCAGTGAAGCGGGGGACTACCTTGGCGAGCAGTACTTC
CDR3 protein: CASSEAGDYLGEQYF

J gene: TRBJ1-5
V gene: TRBV6-5
clone size: NA
D gene: NA
CDR3 DNA: TGTGCCAGCAGTTACACCACGGGGGATGATCAGCCCCAGCATTTT
CDR3 protein: CASSYTTGDDQPQHF

J gene: TRBJ2-5
V gene: TRBV28
clone size: NA
D gene: NA
CDR3 DNA: TGTGCCAGCAGTTTCGGGGGCCAAGAGACCCAGTACTTC
CDR3 protein: CASSFGGQETQYF

J gene: TRBJ1-1
V gene: TRBV2
clone size: NA
D gene: NA
CDR3 DNA: TGTGCCAGCAGTGTGGAGCCCCTGAACACTGAAGCTTTCTTT
CDR3 protein: CASSVEPLNTEAFF

J gene: TRBJ1-2
V gene: TRBV30
clone size: NA
D gene: NA
CDR3 DNA: TGTGCTACGGACGGATACTATGGCTACACCTTC
CDR3 protein: CATDGYYGYTF

J gene: TRBJ1-5
V gene: TRBV7-6
clone size: NA
D gene: TRBD1
CDR3 DNA: TGTGCCAGCAGCCCCGGGACAGGGGGAATTGGCAATCAGCCCCAGCATTTT
CDR3 protein: CASSPGTGGIGNQPQHF

J gene: TRBJ2-3
V gene: TRBV2
clone size: NA
D gene: NA
CDR3 DNA: TGTGCCAGCAGTGGGGCCTGGGGCACAGATACGCAGTATTTT
CDR3 protein: CASSGAWGTDTQYF

J gene: TRBJ2-1
V gene: TRBV2
clone size: NA
D gene: NA
CDR3 DNA: TGTGCCAGCAACCTTGTACATAGTGCAGGGAACAATGAGCAGTTCTTC
CDR3 protein: CASNLVHSAGNNEQFF

J gene: TRBJ2-3
V gene: TRBV5-5
clone size: NA
D gene: NA
CDR3 DNA: TGTGCCAGCAGTTTCAGGGGCACAGATACGCAGTATTTT
CDR3 protein: CASSFRGTDTQYF

J gene: TRBJ2-3
V gene: TRBV5-4
clone size: NA
D gene: TRBD1
CDR3 DNA: TGTGCCAGCAGTACACACAGGGGGAATACAGATACGCAGTATTTT
CDR3 protein: CASSTHRGNTDTQYF

J gene: TRBJ2-2
V gene: TRBV7-2
clone size: NA
D gene: NA
CDR3 DNA: TGTGCCAGCAGCCTCGTCTTCGGGGTGGGCACCGGGGAGCTGTTTTTT
CDR3 protein: CASSLVFGVGTGELFF

J gene: TRBJ2-1
V gene: TRBV7-3
clone size: NA
D gene: TRBD2
CDR3 DNA: TGTGCCAGCAGCTTAGGGACTAGCCCGCCCGAGCAGTTCTTC
CDR3 protein: CASSLGTSPPEQFF

J gene: TRBJ2-7
V gene: TRBV5-4
clone size: once
D gene: TRBD2
CDR3 DNA: TGTGCCAGCAGCGTACGGACTAGCGGGGAGGTACTAGAGCAGTACTTC
CDR3 protein: CASSVRTSGEVLEQYF

J gene: TRBJ1-6
V gene: TRBV5-4
clone size: few
D gene: NA
CDR3 DNA: TGTGCCAGCAGTTACCAAGACAGACCACATTCACCCCTCCACTTT
CDR3 protein: CASSYQDRPHSPLHF

J gene: TRBJ2-5
V gene: TRBV7-8
clone size: NA
D gene: NA
CDR3 DNA: TGTGCCAGCAGCTTAGTGACCGCACATGGGGAGACCCAGTACTTC
CDR3 protein: CASSLVTAHGETQYF

J gene: TRBJ2-1
V gene: TRBV5-4
clone size: once
D gene: TRBD2
CDR3 DNA: TGTGCCAGCAGTCCCGGGACTAGCGGGGAAATTGAGCAGTTCTTC
CDR3 protein: CASSPGTSGEIEQFF

J gene: TRBJ2-5
V gene: TRBV4-1
clone size: NA
D gene: TRBD2
CDR3 DNA: TGCGCCAGCAGCCTCGGGGTAGCGGGGGGTCTCCAAGAGACCCAGTACTTC
CDR3 protein: CASSLGVAGGLQETQYF

J gene: TRBJ2-3
V gene: TRBV10-3
clone size: NA
D gene: NA
CDR3 DNA: TGTGCCATCAGTGATAAGGCCGCGGCAGATACGCAGTATTTT
CDR3 protein: CAISDKAAADTQYF

J gene: TRBJ1-1
V gene: TRBV7-3
clone size: NA
D gene: NA
CDR3 DNA: TGTGCCAGCAGCTTTGCTGGTGGGACTGAAGCTTTCTTT
CDR3 protein: CASSFAGGTEAFF

J gene: TRBJ2-3
V gene: TRBV5-4
clone size: NA
D gene: TRBD2
CDR3 DNA: TGTGCCAGCAGCTTGGAACTAGCGGGGGGAGATACGCAGTATTTT
CDR3 protein: CASSLELAGGDTQYF

J gene: TRBJ1-2
V gene: TRBV27
clone size: NA
D gene: TRBD1
CDR3 DNA: TGTGCCAGCAGCACCGGGACAGGGGGCCCTGGCTACACCTTC
CDR3 protein: CASSTGTGGPGYTF

J gene: TRBJ2-2
V gene: TRBV30
clone size: NA
D gene: NA
CDR3 DNA: TGTGCCTGGAGCCCCCCGGTCAACGGGGAGCTGTTTTTT
CDR3 protein: CAWSPPVNGELFF

J gene: TRBJ2-1
V gene: TRBV5-6
clone size: NA
D gene: TRBD1
CDR3 DNA: TGTGCCAGCAGTCGAAGACAGGGGGTTTACAATGAGCAGTTCTTC
CDR3 protein: CASSRRQGVYNEQFF

J gene: TRBJ2-7
V gene: TRBV27
clone size: NA
D gene: TRBD2
CDR3 DNA: TGTGCCAGCGCGAGACTAGCCAATCGATACGAGCAGTACTTC
CDR3 protein: CASARLANRYEQYF

J gene: TRBJ2-1
V gene: TRBV7-7
clone size: NA
D gene: TRBD2
CDR3 DNA: TGTGCTAGCAGCTTAGCGGGAGCGATGGGCAATGAGCAGTTCTTC
CDR3 protein: CASSLAGAMGNEQFF